The 8 T cell receptor beta chains below come from one sample, sequenced in a study of blood T cell repertoires in COVID-19. Using immunoSEQ multiplex PCR, the repertoire was profiled, and TCRdb retains in-frame clones only, with some absent. Altogether approximately 110,000 clones are present, approximately 90% being singletons, with the ten largest covering approximately 4.2%. The source material was peripheral blood. Receptors originate from a woman aged 45-59 years with acute or convalescent COVID-19.

The V gene is TRBV7-8, the J gene TRBJ2-3; D possibly corresponds to TRBD2 (6 bases). The CDR3 is 14 amino acids. The germline V gene has CDR1 SGHVS and CDR2 FQNEAQ. V was trimmed by 5 bases and J by 4 bases, leaving 13 bases between them. The CDR3 region has the DNA TGTGCCAGCAGCCGAACCGGGGACTCAGATACGCAGTATTTT. This gives the protein CASSRTGDSDTQYF.

This clone was detected only once. J is TRBJ1-5 and V is TRBV19, with a possible D match to TRBD1 (5 bases). Germline CDR1 and CDR2: LNHDA and SQIVND (reference sequence). Trimming took 0 bases from V and 7 from J, leaving 7 bases between them. The CDR3 extends over 13 amino acids. The CDR3, as DNA: TGTGCCAGTAGTATAGACGGGGGACAGCCCCAGCATTTT. Encoded protein: CASSIDGGQPQHF. Looking up the rest from reference TRBV19 and TRBJ1-5 gives the full variable domain: DGGITQSPKYLFRKEGQNVTLSCEQNLNHDAMYWYRQDPGQGLRLIYYSQIVNDFQKGDIAEGYSVSREKKESFPLTVTSAQKNPTAFYLCASSIDGGQPQHFGDGTRLSIL.

This chain's CDR3 is CASRQSGASGQVGYNEQFF. The DNA of the CDR3 is TGTGCCAGCAGACAAAGCGGGGCTAGCGGTCAAGTGGGGTACAATGAGCAGTTCTTC. The chain couples TRBV11-2 to TRBJ2-1, with 7 bases that match TRBD2. This CDR3 has 19 residues. V was pared by 6 bases and J by 4 bases, with 21 bases of the junction left unmatched. CDR1 and CDR2 (germline): SGHAT, FQNNGV. The variable domain in full, with the rest retrieved from reference TRBV11-2 and TRBJ2-1, is EAGVAQSPRYKIIEKRQSVAFWCNPISGHATLYWYQQILGQGPKLLIQFQNNGVVDDSQLPKDRFSAERLKGVDSTLKIQPAKLEDSAVYLCASRQSGASGQVGYNEQFFGPGTRLTVL.

The chain uses TRBV28 and TRBJ2-5; D remains ambiguous. Trimming removed 2 bases at V and 4 bases at J, with 8 bases between. The CDR3 spans 13 residues. Germline V gene data show CDR1 as MDHEN and CDR2 as SYDVKM. DNA of the CDR3: TGTGCCAGCAGTTTAAACAGCCCAGAGACCCAGTACTTC. It codes for CASSLNSPETQYF. Complete variable domain (other parts from reference TRBV28 and TRBJ2-5): DVKVTQSSRYLVKRTGEKVFLECVQDMDHENMFWYRQDPGLGLRLIYFSYDVKMKEKGDIPEGYSVSREKKERFSLILESASTNQTSMYLCASSLNSPETQYFGPGTRLLVL.

The chain has TRBV28 and TRBJ1-1; 9 bases fit TRBD1. The CDR3 has 12 amino acids. Trimming cost V 11 bases and J 5 bases; bases outside gene matches: 6. The germline V gene encodes CDR1 MDHEN and CDR2 SYDVKM. Written as DNA, the CDR3 is TGTGCCTCCGGGACAGGGCTTACTGAAGCTTTCTTT. This translates into CASGTGLTEAFF.

A single count supports this clone. The V and J genes are TRBV6-2 or TRBV6-3 and TRBJ1-6; 10 bases fit TRBD1. V dropped 5 bases and J dropped 7; count of bases not matched to a gene: 11. The CDR3 covers 17 residues. Germline loops: CDR1 MNHEY, CDR2 SVGEGT. As DNA, the CDR3 is TGTGCCAGCAGTCAGCTAATCCCGGGACAGGGGAATTCACCCCTCCACTTT. Amino acids: CASSQLIPGQGNSPLHF.

The count of this clone is one. The chain has TRBV7-9 and TRBJ1-4, with D perhaps TRBD1 (6 bases). The CDR3 covers 18 residues. Trimming stripped 4 bases from V and 4 bases from J, with 22 bases between. From germline, CDR1 is SEHNR and CDR2 FQNEAQ (reference sequence). The CDR3 here is CASSYSPSLQGRNEKLFF. The CDR3 DNA reads as TGTGCCAGCAGCTACTCCCCCTCATTACAGGGTCGTAATGAAAAACTGTTTTTT.

The V call is TRBV7-2, the J call TRBJ2-7; 7 nucleotides align to TRBD2. Germline assignment: CDR1 SGHTA and CDR2 FQGNSA. The CDR3 has 14 residues. The trim removed 4 bases at V and 6 bases at J, leaving 9 bases unmatched. CDR3 nucleotides: TGTGCCAGCAGCTCGCCTGGGGAGGGACGCGAGCAGTACTTC. This gives the protein CASSSPGEGREQYF.